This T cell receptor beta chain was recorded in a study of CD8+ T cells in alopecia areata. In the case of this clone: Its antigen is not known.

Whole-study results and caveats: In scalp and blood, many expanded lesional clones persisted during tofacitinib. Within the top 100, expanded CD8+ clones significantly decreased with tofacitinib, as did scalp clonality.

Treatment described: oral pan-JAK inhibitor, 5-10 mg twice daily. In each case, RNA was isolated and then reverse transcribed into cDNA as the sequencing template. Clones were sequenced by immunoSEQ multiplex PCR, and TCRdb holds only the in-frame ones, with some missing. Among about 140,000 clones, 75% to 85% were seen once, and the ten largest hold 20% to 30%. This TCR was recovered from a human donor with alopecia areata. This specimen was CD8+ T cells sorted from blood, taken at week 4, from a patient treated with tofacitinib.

CDR3 region: CASSQALGGPASYEQYF. The CDR3 DNA reads TGCGCCAGCAGCCAAGCCCTCGGGGGTCCCGCCTCCTACGAGCAGTACTTC. The chain is built from TRBV4-1 and TRBJ2-7, with D tentatively TRBD2 (6 bases). The CDR3 contains 17 residues. V was cut by 1 base and J by 0 bases, with 16 bases left in between. Germline V lookup: CDR1 MGHRA, CDR2 YSYEKL.